Sequencing of this T cell receptor (beta chain) was carried out in a study of PD-1 blockade in classical Hodgkin lymphoma. Whole-study findings and limits: Relative to healthy donors, newly diagnosed patients reportedly had lower baseline TCR diversity, which was reported as lower still in relapsed/refractory patients.

Germline values: CDR1 MNHNY, CDR2 SVGAGI (reference sequence). This CDR3 spans 14 amino acids. V shed 4 bases and J shed 0 bases, with 7 bases lying between them. Sequenced by immunoSEQ multiplex PCR; TCRdb stores in-frame clones only, minus some. The data contain 45,000 to 65,000 clones, around 67% of them singletons. Comment on this clone: The target antigen is unknown. The same CDR3 can be traced to other DNA sequences in this sample.

Every single patient, without exception, relapsed after autologous stem cell transplantation, and brentuximab vedotin exposure varied. Patients showed best responses of complete response, partial response or progressive disease. Specimen: peripheral blood mononuclear cells (PBMCs), collected before the second cycle of nivolumab. The chain employs TRBV6-6 and TRBJ1-3; D is ambiguous. This TCR derives from a human donor with classical Hodgkin lymphoma. CDR3 DNA sequence: TGTGCCAGCAGTTCTCGAATCTCTGGAAACACCATATATTTT. This gives the protein CASSSRISGNTIYF.